The TCR beta chain described here comes from a study of blood T cell repertoires in COVID-19. Study details: The origin of the acute and convalescent COVID-19 samples was the United States, Italy and Spain. T cells, B-cell-depleted T cells, or PBMCs provided the cDNA or gDNA that served as material.

In the study's own analysis: How many nucleated cells were present was estimated from reference gene primer amplification. Only in-frame clones appear in the TCRdb table, and some are missing; sequencing was by immunoSEQ multiplex PCR. V and J calls plus clone size are reproduced from that table; the DNA served to infer D and trimming. This sample has under 150,000 clones, with roughly 80% found just once. Trimming pared 8 bases from V and 0 bases from J, leaving 16 bases between. Germline values: CDR1 ENHRY, CDR2 SYGVKD. This CDR3 has 15 amino acids. The sequencing sample was made of peripheral blood. This receptor was obtained from a man in his fifties or sixties with acute or convalescent COVID-19. This sequence joins TRBV10-3 and TRBJ1-1; perhaps TRBD1 as D (6 bases). The CDR3 DNA sequence: TGTGCCATCCGGAATCGACAGGCCGTGAACACTGAAGCTTTCTTT. Translating it yields CAIRNRQAVNTEAFF.